The 10 T cell receptor beta chains below come from one sample, sequenced in a study of blood T cell repertoires in COVID-19. Repertoires were generated with immunoSEQ multiplex PCR, while TCRdb's copy carries only in-frame clones and drops some. The sample includes 250,000 or so clones, approximately 90% of them seen just once. What was sequenced was PBMCs or T cells enriched from blood (not recorded which). The receptors were sampled from a man aged 40-55 years who had recovered from COVID-19.

V usage is TRBV7-8 and J usage is TRBJ2-4, with D unclear. The CDR3 extends over 14 amino acids. Trimming left V 6 bases short and J 4 bases short, with 13 bases between. Germline V lookup: CDR1 SGHVS, CDR2 FQNEAQ. The CDR3 loop is CASSPESVKNIQYF. CDR3 bases: TGTGCCAGCAGTCCTGAATCAGTTAAAAACATTCAGTACTTC.

The chain is built from TRBV11-2 and TRBJ2-5; TRBD2 matches 14 bases. Germline loops: CDR1 SGHAT, CDR2 FQNNGV. The ends lost 5 bases at V and 5 bases at J; junction bases unmatched: 10. The CDR3 consists of 17 residues. CDR3 coding DNA: TGTGCCAGCAGCCGGCGACTAGCGGGGGGGCCTCGGGAGACCCAGTACTTC. Its protein product is CASSRRLAGGPRETQYF.

This sequence joins TRBV7-3 and TRBJ2-5; 9 bases are a match to TRBD1. Germline values: CDR1 SGHTA, CDR2 FQGTGA. This CDR3 region has 16 residues. V was pared by 3 bases and J by 6 bases, with 11 bases of the junction left unmatched. This CDR3 is CASSFGQGRSMKTQYF. The CDR3 DNA sequence: TGTGCCAGCAGCTTTGGACAGGGGAGAAGTATGAAGACCCAGTACTTC.

This chain uses TRBV4-1 with TRBJ2-7; 7 bases match TRBD1. This CDR3 has 17 residues. V lost 4 bases, J lost 0 bases, and 12 bases stayed unmatched. From germline, CDR1 is MGHRA and CDR2 YSYEKL. The CDR3 sequence: CASSLLLLQGFSYEQYF. The CDR3, as DNA: TGCGCCAGCAGCCTTCTATTATTACAGGGGTTCTCCTACGAGCAGTACTTC.

Only one count was recorded for this clone. The J gene is TRBJ1-6, the V gene TRBV11-3, with D possibly matching TRBD1 (5 bases). This CDR3 has 17 residues. Germline V gene data show CDR1 as SGHNT and CDR2 as YENEEA. The ends were cut back, 5 bases at V and 6 bases at J, with 20 bases in the middle. Here the CDR3 reads CASSALRQTGSNSPLHF. CDR3 nucleotide sequence: TGTGCCAGCAGCGCCTTGAGACAGACTGGTTCTAATTCACCCCTCCACTTT.

V usage is TRBV4-2 and J usage is TRBJ2-3; TRBD2 agrees at 7 bases. The germline V gene has CDR1 LGHNA and CDR2 YNFKEQ. The CDR3 extends over 16 amino acids. V shed 3 bases, J shed 3 bases, and the junction held 9 bases outside the gene matches. The CDR3 region is CASSHPLAKWTDTQYF. CDR3 DNA sequence: TGTGCCAGCAGCCACCCACTAGCGAAGTGGACAGATACGCAGTATTTT.

The chain recombines TRBV5-1 with TRBJ1-1; 8 bases fit TRBD1. V was pared by 4 bases and J by 1 base, with 18 bases of the junction left unmatched. The CDR3 has 19 residues. Germline CDR1 and CDR2: SGHRS and YFSETQ. CDR3 in DNA: TGCGCCAGCAGCCCACGCCTCGGAATAGGACAGGGTGGGAACACTGAAGCTTTCTTT. Protein: CASSPRLGIGQGGNTEAFF.

This chain uses TRBV20-1 with TRBJ1-2; 8 nucleotides line up with TRBD1. CDR3 size: 15 residues. The ends lost 3 bases at V and 0 bases at J; junction bases unmatched: 6. CDR1 is DFQATT and CDR2 is SNEGSKA in the germline V gene (reference sequence). The CDR3 DNA is TGCAGTGCTAGTTCCAGGGGGCGGACTAACTATGGCTACACCTTC. This gives the protein CSASSRGRTNYGYTF.

The chain combines TRBV19 with TRBJ2-1; TRBD2 agrees at 13 bases. V shed 5 bases, J shed 1 base, and the junction held 14 bases outside the gene matches. The CDR3 has 20 amino acids. Germline V gene sequence: CDR1 LNHDA, CDR2 SQIVND (reference sequence). The CDR3 here is CASSPTAGLAGATSYNEQFF. CDR3 in DNA: TGTGCCAGTAGTCCAACCGCCGGACTAGCGGGAGCTACATCCTACAATGAGCAGTTCTTC.

The chain has TRBV7-3 and TRBJ2-1; 8 bases match TRBD2. The CDR3 has 17 amino acids. Trimming at V came to 0 bases and at J to 7 bases, leaving 11 bases not matched to a gene. Germline V gives CDR1 SGHTA, CDR2 FQGTGA. The CDR3 nucleotides read TGTGCCAGCAGCTTAACGCTAGCGGGTCTTTTGGGGAATGAGCAGTTCTTC. Translating gives CASSLTLAGLLGNEQFF.